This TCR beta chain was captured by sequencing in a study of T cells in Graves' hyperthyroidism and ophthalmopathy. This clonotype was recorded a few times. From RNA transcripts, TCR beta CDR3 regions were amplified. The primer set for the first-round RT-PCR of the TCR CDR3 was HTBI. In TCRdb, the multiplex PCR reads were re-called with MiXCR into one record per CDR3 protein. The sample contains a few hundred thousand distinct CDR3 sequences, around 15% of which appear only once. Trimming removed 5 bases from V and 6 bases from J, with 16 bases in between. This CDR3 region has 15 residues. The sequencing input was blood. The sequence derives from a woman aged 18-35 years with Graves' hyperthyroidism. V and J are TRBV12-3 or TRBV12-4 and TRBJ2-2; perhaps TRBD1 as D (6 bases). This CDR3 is CASSPGTGSSGELFF. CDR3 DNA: TGTGCCAGCAGTCCGGGAACAGGGTCCTCCGGGGAGCTGTTTTTT.